The entry that follows covers one T cell receptor beta chain sequence. The target antigen is unknown. MiXCR, run by TCRdb on the RT-PCR reads, gives a single entry per CDR3 protein. Of over 750,000 distinct CDR3 sequences listed, over 20% were seen once; the top ten hold roughly 10%. The record originates from a study of response to subunit inactivated influenza vaccine. Study-wide results and limits: Few additional T cells are recruited per seasonal influenza vaccination, authors suggested.

The CDR3 runs 17 residues. CDR1 and CDR2 from the germline V gene are MNHEY and SVGEGT. V was shortened by 2 bases and J by 2 bases, with 16 bases between the two germline ends. This clonotype originated in a man over 45 who received an inactivated influenza vaccine. The material was PBMCs from blood, obtained 5 days after vaccination. The chain is built from TRBV6-2 or TRBV6-3 and TRBJ2-4; maybe TRBD1 (6 bases). CDR3 DNA: TGTGCCAGCAGTTACCCTACCAACAGGGCACCCAAAAACATTCAGTACTTC. Encoded protein: CASSYPTNRAPKNIQYF.